A single sample is the source of the 23 T cell receptor beta chains below, sequenced in a study of blood T cell repertoires in COVID-19. Sequencing was performed with immunoSEQ multiplex PCR; in TCRdb, only in-frame clones are kept and a portion is missing. Among a few hundred thousand clones, roughly 86% were seen once, and the ten largest hold less than 3%. The material sequenced was PBMCs or T cells enriched from blood (not recorded which). The source is a woman between 45 and 60 years old who had been exposed to COVID-19.

This chain links TRBV7-2 with TRBJ2-1; 10 bases align to TRBD2. V dropped 5 bases and J dropped 10; count of bases not matched to a gene: 8. The CDR3 covers 14 residues. Germline V gene lookup returns CDR1 SGHTA and CDR2 FQGNSA. The DNA of the CDR3 is TGTGCCAGCAGCCCTCCTAGCGGGGGCGGGGAGCAGTTCTTC. This translates into CASSPPSGGGEQFF.

V gene TRBV2 combines with J gene TRBJ1-5, with 7 nucleotides matching TRBD1. With V trimmed by 7 bases and J by 8 bases, 11 bases remained unmatched. CDR1 is SNHLY and CDR2 is FYNNEI in the germline V gene. The CDR3 has 14 residues. CDR3 sequence (DNA): TGTGCCAGCACCTCCGGACAGGTCCAGGAGCCCCAGCATTTT. Protein: CASTSGQVQEPQHF.

V gene TRBV28 combines with J gene TRBJ2-2; D is possibly TRBD1 (6 bases). Germline V gives CDR1 MDHEN, CDR2 SYDVKM. The length of the CDR3 is 15 residues. V lost 6 bases and J lost 2, with 13 bases in between. CDR3 protein: CASRTQGFNTGELFF. CDR3 DNA sequence: TGTGCCAGCAGGACACAGGGCTTCAACACCGGGGAGCTGTTTTTT. Based on the CDR3 plus reference TRBV28 and TRBJ2-2, the full variable domain is DVKVTQSSRYLVKRTGEKVFLECVQDMDHENMFWYRQDPGLGLRLIYFSYDVKMKEKGDIPEGYSVSREKKERFSLILESASTNQTSMYLCASRTQGFNTGELFFGEGSRLTVL.

CDR3 amino acids: CASSPTGRTEAFF. The CDR3 bases are TGTGCCAGCAGCCCGACAGGGAGGACTGAAGCTTTCTTT. This chain uses TRBV11-3 with TRBJ1-1; 7 bases line up with TRBD1. The CDR3 spans 13 residues. Germline-derived CDR1 and CDR2 are SGHNT and YENEEA. The junction had 5 bases not matched to a gene; V was cut back by 5 bases and J by 5 bases.

For the CDR3, the DNA is TGTGCCAGCAGCCAAGATCGGACAGGGATCTATGAGCAGTTCTTC. It specifies CASSQDRTGIYEQFF. This rearrangement joins TRBV4-2 to TRBJ2-1; 8 bases are shared with TRBD1. This CDR3 has 15 residues. J lost 8 bases, V lost 0 bases, and 6 bases had no gene match. Germline V CDR1 and CDR2: LGHNA, YNFKEQ.

This rearrangement joins TRBV3-1 (or the pseudogene TRBV3-2) to TRBJ2-3; 9 nucleotides agree with TRBD2. Germline CDR1 is LGHDT and CDR2 is YNNKEL (reference sequence). After removal of 4 bases from V and 3 bases from J, the junction contained 8 bases not matched to a gene. This CDR3 is built from 16 residues. CDR3 nucleotides: TGTGCCAGCAGCCCTCTGGCGGGGGGGCGTACAGATACGCAGTATTTT. Protein: CASSPLAGGRTDTQYF.

This clone was detected only once. The chain has TRBV7-9 and TRBJ1-5; D remains ambiguous. CDR1 is SEHNR and CDR2 is FQNEAQ in the germline V gene (reference sequence). There are 14 residues in the CDR3. Between the trimmed V and J ends, which lost 9 bases and 3 bases, there was a span of 15 bases. The CDR3 sequence is CASSSANNNQPQHF. The CDR3 DNA is TGTGCCAGTTCCAGTGCCAACAACAATCAGCCCCAGCATTTT.

The chain combines TRBV14 with TRBJ2-1; D is perhaps TRBD1 (6 bases). CDR3 size: 16 residues. V was clipped by 2 bases and J by 3 bases, with 14 bases between them. Germline CDR1 and CDR2: SGHDN and FVKESK. In DNA, the CDR3 is TGTGCCAGCAGCCAATCAGGGACAAATTACTACAATGAGCAGTTCTTC. It translates to CASSQSGTNYYNEQFF.

This chain uses TRBV3-1 (or the pseudogene TRBV3-2) with TRBJ2-1, with 7 bases aligning to TRBD1. V lost 5 bases and J lost 6; bases outside the gene matches: 10. The CDR3 contains 15 residues. Germline V gene data show CDR1 as LGHDT and CDR2 as YNNKEL (reference sequence). The CDR3 DNA follows: TGTGCCAGCAGCTCGAGAAATAGACAGGGCAATGAGCAGTTCTTC. This gives the protein CASSSRNRQGNEQFF.

This chain links TRBV28 with TRBJ2-1; 12 nucleotides agree with TRBD1. CDR3 length equals 15 residues. Germline lookup yields CDR1 MDHEN and CDR2 SYDVKM. The trim removed 6 bases at V and 9 bases at J, leaving 9 bases unmatched. CDR3 loop: CASRGPGQGAGEQFF. CDR3 DNA sequence: TGTGCCAGCAGGGGACCGGGACAGGGGGCTGGTGAGCAGTTCTTC.

J is TRBJ1-2 and V is TRBV7-2; perhaps TRBD1 as D (5 bases). Trimming took off 2 bases at V and 3 bases at J, with 7 bases between the two ends. Germline assignment: CDR1 SGHTA and CDR2 FQGNSA. The CDR3 totals 13 residues. CDR3 coding DNA: TGTGCCAGCAGCTTAAGCAGGGACTATGGCTACACCTTC. It specifies CASSLSRDYGYTF. Full variable domain (rest looked up from reference TRBV7-2 and TRBJ1-2): GAGVSQSPSNKVTEKGKDVELRCDPISGHTALYWYRQSLGQGLEFLIYFQGNSAPDKSGLPSDRFSAERTGGSVSTLTIQRTQQEDSAVYLCASSLSRDYGYTFGSGTRLTVV.

The genes are TRBV7-2 and TRBJ2-4; D gene ambiguous. The ends were cut back, 0 bases at V and 2 bases at J, with 8 bases in the middle. This CDR3 is built from 15 residues. CDR1 and CDR2 (germline): SGHTA, FQGNSA. CDR3 sequence reads: CASSLALGSKNIQYF. The CDR3 nucleotides read TGTGCCAGCAGCTTAGCGCTAGGCTCCAAAAACATTCAGTACTTC. Full variable domain (outside the CDR3, taken from reference TRBV7-2 and TRBJ2-4): GAGVSQSPSNKVTEKGKDVELRCDPISGHTALYWYRQSLGQGLEFLIYFQGNSAPDKSGLPSDRFSAERTGGSVSTLTIQRTQQEDSAVYLCASSLALGSKNIQYFGAGTRLSVL.

The CDR3 is CASSVAQINTEAFF. Here the CDR3 DNA reads TGTGCCAGCAGCGTAGCTCAGATTAACACTGAAGCTTTCTTT. The chain couples TRBV9 to TRBJ1-1; D is undetermined. V lost 0 bases and J lost 2, with 8 bases in between. Germline V gene data show CDR1 as SGDLS and CDR2 as YYNGEE. The CDR3 covers 14 residues.

The table lists this clone with a few counts. This chain joins TRBV2 and TRBJ1-2; tentative D call: TRBD1 (6 bases). Trimming removed 6 bases from V and 6 bases from J, with 17 bases in between. The CDR3 runs to 14 residues. Germline lookup yields CDR1 SNHLY and CDR2 FYNNEI. The chain's CDR3 is CASSEQGRQDGYTF. CDR3 bases: TGTGCCAGCAGCGAACAGGGTAGACAAGATGGCTACACCTTC.

V usage is TRBV5-1 and J usage is TRBJ1-4, with TRBD1 matching 7 bases. The germline CDR1 and CDR2 sequences are SGHRS and YFSETQ. V lost 3 bases and J lost 7; bases outside the gene matches: 6. The CDR3 is 14 amino acids. This chain's CDR3 is CASSYRGAGEKLFF. CDR3 DNA sequence: TGCGCCAGCAGCTACAGGGGCGCCGGTGAAAAACTGTTTTTT.

The CDR3 nucleotides are TGTGCCAGCAGCGGACAGGTGTCCAACTACGAGCAGTACTTC. It codes for CASSGQVSNYEQYF. The gene calls are TRBV14 and TRBJ2-7, with TRBD1 matching over 7 bases. The V gene's germline CDR1 is SGHDN and CDR2 FVKESK. Germline trimming cut 5 bases from V and 3 bases from J; bases unmatched to any gene: 7. The CDR3 is made up of 14 amino acids.

V is TRBV11-3 and J is TRBJ2-1, with D maybe TRBD2 (6 bases). CDR3 length: 14 amino acids. Germline lookup yields CDR1 SGHNT and CDR2 YENEEA. Trimming left V 5 bases short and J 7 bases short, with 15 bases between. The CDR3 DNA reads TGTGCCAGCAGCCCTAACTCAGGGAGGAATGAGCAGTTCTTC. Residues: CASSPNSGRNEQFF.

The J gene is TRBJ2-1, the V gene TRBV28, with 13 bases fitting TRBD2. V was clipped by 0 bases and J by 5 bases; unmatched bases: 16. The germline V gene has CDR1 MDHEN and CDR2 SYDVKM. The CDR3 loop spans 21 amino acids. CDR3 residues: CASSLWSSYRTGTSGDNEQFF. CDR3 in DNA: TGTGCCAGCAGTTTATGGAGTAGTTACCGGACCGGGACTAGCGGGGACAATGAGCAGTTCTTC.

The chain couples TRBV7-2 to TRBJ1-5, with D perhaps TRBD1 (5 bases). Between the trimmed V and J ends, which lost 1 base and 7 bases, there was a span of 11 bases. The CDR3 has 14 residues. Germline V gives CDR1 SGHTA, CDR2 FQGNSA. CDR3 sequence reads: CASSLGQLTQPQHF. The CDR3 coding sequence is TGTGCCAGCAGCTTAGGACAGCTGACGCAGCCCCAGCATTTT. The full variable domain, its missing parts supplied by reference TRBV7-2 and TRBJ1-5, is GAGVSQSPSNKVTEKGKDVELRCDPISGHTALYWYRQSLGQGLEFLIYFQGNSAPDKSGLPSDRFSAERTGGSVSTLTIQRTQQEDSAVYLCASSLGQLTQPQHFGDGTRLSIL.

The chain recombines TRBV19 with TRBJ1-6; weak D call: TRBD1 (5 bases). The CDR3 spans 16 residues. Trimming left V 2 bases short and J 7 bases short, with 15 bases between. The germline V gene has CDR1 LNHDA and CDR2 SQIVND (reference sequence). CDR3 residues: CASSIQGTGRNSPLHF. DNA for the CDR3: TGTGCCAGTAGTATACAAGGGACCGGGAGAAATTCACCCCTCCACTTT.

The chain is built from TRBV5-4 and TRBJ1-1, with TRBD1 matching 7 bases. Looked up from germline, CDR1 is SGHNT and CDR2 is YYREEE (reference sequence). This CDR3 comprises 16 residues. V shed 0 bases and J 4 bases; nucleotides not matched to a gene: 9. CDR3 region: CASSLETGRQGTEAFF. The CDR3 DNA follows: TGTGCCAGCAGCTTGGAGACAGGGAGGCAGGGCACTGAAGCTTTCTTT. Full variable domain (outside the CDR3, taken from reference TRBV5-4 and TRBJ1-1): ETGVTQSPTHLIKTRGQQVTLRCSSQSGHNTVSWYQQALGQGPQFIFQYYREEENGRGNFPPRFSGLQFPNYSSELNVNALELDDSALYLCASSLETGRQGTEAFFGQGTRLTVV.

In its sample, this clone was seen once. V is TRBV7-9 and J is TRBJ1-2; the match to TRBD1 covers 9 bases. Germline CDR1 and CDR2: SEHNR and FQNEAQ (reference sequence). This CDR3 is 14 amino acids long. Trimming removed 4 bases from V and 6 bases from J; junction bases left unmatched: 6. The DNA for the CDR3 is TGTGCCAGCAGCTGGGACAGGGTGGCGGATGGCTACACCTTC. Translated, it gives CASSWDRVADGYTF.

This chain links TRBV19 with TRBJ2-2, with 8 bases matching TRBD1. Germline trimming cut 3 bases from V and 2 bases from J; bases unmatched to any gene: 5. Germline CDR1 LNHDA, CDR2 SQIVND (reference sequence). The CDR3 length is 16 residues. CDR3 nucleotides: TGTGCCAGTAGTATTCAGGGGGCCCTTAACACCGGGGAGCTGTTTTTT. Its translation: CASSIQGALNTGELFF.